This T cell receptor (beta chain) was sequenced in a study of molecular identifiers for immune sequencing clone quantification. About the study: In the replicates, RNA derived from around 18,000 or 91,000 naive CD8 cells was divided into five parts, and four were sequenced.

The study's findings and limits: Barcode-sharing identical TCR molecules could underestimate highly expanded clone sizes.

This clonotype was found many times. Its antigen is currently unknown. Previously published methods and listed TCR primers were used for the bulk TCR libraries. One entry per CDR3 protein, called by TCRdb with MiXCR from the PCR reads. The data show under 650,000 distinct CDR3 sequences, 15% to 20% seen once. The sequence was obtained from a human donor in good health. Some libraries in this study had Jurkat cell RNA spiked in. The material sequenced was naive CD8+ T cells from blood, with Jurkat cell RNA spiked in. Subset specified: FACS-sorted CD8+CD4-CCR7+CD45RA+ naive T cells.

This CDR3 reads CASSQRTEANEKLFF. CDR3 bases: TGTGCCAGCAGCCAGCGGACAGAAGCTAATGAAAAACTGTTTTTT. The chain employs TRBV13 and TRBJ1-4; D may be TRBD1 (6 bases). The CDR3 spans 15 residues. Trimming shortened V by 5 bases and J by 3 bases, and 13 bases separated the two germline ends. Germline CDR1 PRHDT, CDR2 FYEKMQ (reference sequence). Filled out from reference TRBV13 and TRBJ1-4, the complete variable domain reads AAGVIQSPRHLIKEKRETATLKCYPIPRHDTVYWYQQGPGQDPQFLISFYEKMQSDKGSIPDRFSAQQFSDYHSELNMSSLELGDSALYFCASSQRTEANEKLFFGSGTQLSVL.